The next 31 T cell receptor beta chains were all read from a single sample in a study of cytomegalovirus exposure and HLA in healthy donors. The study ran its PCR with 60 Vbeta and 13 Jbeta primers. The data were produced by immunoSEQ multiplex PCR, yet TCRdb's version contains in-frame clones alone and is incomplete. The sample has tens of thousands of clones. Input material: PBMCs. These receptors were taken from a male donor in good health and CMV-seronegative.

The genes are TRBV27 and TRBJ2-7; 8 bases match TRBD2. The CDR3 is made up of 15 amino acids. V shed 3 bases and J 3 bases; nucleotides not matched to a gene: 7. The germline V gene has CDR1 MNHEY and CDR2 SMNVEV (reference sequence). Here the CDR3 DNA reads TGTGCCAGCAGTTTCTTTGCGGGGGGTGACTACGAGCAGTACTTC. Protein product: CASSFFAGGDYEQYF.

V is TRBV6-6 and J is TRBJ2-7; TRBD1 might be the D (6 bases). The germline V gene has CDR1 MNHNY and CDR2 SVGAGI (reference sequence). The V and J ends lost 5 bases and 2 bases respectively, with 13 bases between them. The CDR3 consists of 14 residues. The CDR3 protein is CASSRQESPYEQYF. For the CDR3, the DNA is TGTGCCAGCAGTAGACAGGAGAGCCCCTACGAGCAGTACTTC.

The gene calls are TRBV7-2 and TRBJ2-7; TRBD2 is a possible D gene (6 bases). The length of the CDR3 is 15 residues. Trimming shortened V by 1 base and J by 4 bases, and 14 bases separated the two germline ends. The germline CDR1 and CDR2 sequences are SGHTA and FQGNSA. The CDR3 DNA follows: TGTGCCAGCAGCTTAGGGCGGGGCCCACTTTACGAGCAGTACTTC. Amino acids: CASSLGRGPLYEQYF.

This chain uses TRBV18 with TRBJ2-1, with 7 bases identical to TRBD1. This CDR3 has 13 residues. Trimming removed 5 bases from V and 10 bases from J; junction bases left unmatched: 8. CDR1 is KGHSH and CDR2 is LQKENI in the germline V gene. As DNA, the CDR3 is TGTGCCAGCTCAAAGGACAGGTCCTGGGAGCAGTTCTTC. Translated, it gives CASSKDRSWEQFF. Supplemented by reference TRBV18 and TRBJ2-1, the full variable domain reads NAGVMQNPRHLVRRRGQEARLRCSPMKGHSHVYWYRQLPEEGLKFMVYLQKENIIDESGMPKERFSAEFPKEGPSILRIQQVVRGDSAAYFCASSKDRSWEQFFGPGTRLTVL.

The chain recombines TRBV6-5 with TRBJ2-7; 7 positions agree with TRBD1. CDR3 size: 14 residues. Trimming cost V 2 bases and J 7 bases; bases outside gene matches: 8. Germline V lookup: CDR1 MNHEY, CDR2 SVGAGI. CDR3 protein: CASSYGQEAVEQYF. Written as DNA, the CDR3 is TGTGCCAGCAGTTACGGACAGGAGGCGGTTGAGCAGTACTTC.

The rearrangement uses TRBV25-1 and TRBJ1-1; 7 positions agree with TRBD1. CDR3 length: 18 residues. Germline values: CDR1 MGHDK, CDR2 SYGVNS. V shed 2 bases and J 3 bases; nucleotides not matched to a gene: 15. CDR3 nucleotides: TGTGCCAGCAGTGAACTATTAGGGCCAGGGGGTTTAGACACTGAAGCTTTCTTT. This encodes CASSELLGPGGLDTEAFF.

This chain uses TRBV15 with TRBJ1-1; D is ambiguous. Germline V CDR1 and CDR2: LNHNV, YYDKDF (reference sequence). This CDR3 spans 10 amino acids. This chain's CDR3 is CRSTNTEAFF. For the CDR3, the DNA is TGTCGGTCCACGAACACTGAAGCTTTCTTT.

The chain employs TRBV7-9 and TRBJ1-5; no clear D. This CDR3 comprises 13 residues. CDR1 is SEHNR, CDR2 FQNEAQ, per germline (reference sequence). The ends were cut back, 5 bases at V and 4 bases at J, with 9 bases in the middle. The CDR3 region is CASSPDTNQPQHF. As DNA, the CDR3 is TGTGCCAGCAGCCCCGACACAAATCAGCCCCAGCATTTT.

The chain is built from TRBV15 and TRBJ2-2; the match to TRBD1 covers 9 bases. The V gene end was trimmed by 3 bases and the J gene end by 6 bases; junction bases not matched to a gene: 5. The CDR3 has 15 amino acids. Germline-derived CDR1 and CDR2 are LNHNV and YYDKDF (reference sequence). The CDR3 region is CATSSVHRGPGELFF. For the CDR3, the DNA is TGTGCCACCAGCAGTGTACACAGGGGGCCCGGGGAGCTGTTTTTT.

In DNA form, the CDR3 reads TGTGCCAGCAGCTTCGGGAGGGGGACTGATGGCTACACCTTC. Its protein is CASSFGRGTDGYTF. This chain uses TRBV5-4 with TRBJ1-2; the D gene is possibly TRBD1 (6 bases). This CDR3 is built from 14 residues. In germline, CDR1 is SGHNT, CDR2 YYREEE (reference sequence). Trimming pared 2 bases from V and 6 bases from J, leaving 14 bases between.

The chain links TRBV6-5 to TRBJ2-3; TRBD2 agrees at 7 bases. Germline V gene sequence: CDR1 MNHEY, CDR2 SVGAGI. Trimming cost V 7 bases and J 5 bases; bases outside gene matches: 9. This CDR3 is built from 14 residues. The CDR3 reads CASTDTGGGDTQYF. In nucleotides, the CDR3 is TGTGCCAGCACGGATACGGGAGGAGGAGATACGCAGTATTTT.

This chain links TRBV7-8 with TRBJ2-1; D gene unclear. The germline V gene has CDR1 SGHVS and CDR2 FQNEAQ. V lost 5 bases, J lost 2 bases, and 10 bases lay in between. This CDR3 spans 14 amino acids. The CDR3 loop is CASSPTQAYNEQFF. CDR3 bases: TGTGCCAGCAGCCCCACCCAGGCCTACAATGAGCAGTTCTTC.

The V gene is TRBV5-6, the J gene TRBJ2-1; 11 nucleotides match TRBD2. J lost 4 bases, V lost 2 bases, and 2 bases had no gene match. This CDR3 comprises 15 residues. The germline V gene encodes CDR1 SGHDT and CDR2 YYEEEE. The DNA of the CDR3 is TGTGCCAGCAGCTTCGGGACTAGCGGTTACAATGAGCAGTTCTTC. It codes for CASSFGTSGYNEQFF.

The chain has TRBV5-1 and TRBJ2-5, with TRBD2 identical over 12 bases. The trim removed 3 bases at V and 0 bases at J, leaving 3 bases unmatched. The CDR3 spans 16 residues. CDR1 is SGHRS, CDR2 YFSETQ, per germline. Here the CDR3 reads CASSWRLAGDQETQYF. DNA of the CDR3: TGCGCCAGCAGCTGGAGACTAGCGGGAGACCAAGAGACCCAGTACTTC.

The J gene is TRBJ2-7, the V gene TRBV19; D not certain. Trimming took 1 base from V and 2 from J, leaving 9 bases between them. The CDR3 runs to 14 residues. The germline V gene encodes CDR1 LNHDA and CDR2 SQIVND (reference sequence). CDR3 residues: CASSIAGKAYEQYF. The CDR3 DNA sequence: TGTGCCAGTAGTATAGCAGGAAAAGCCTACGAGCAGTACTTC.

The rearrangement joins TRBV29-1 to TRBJ1-2; no clear D gene. CDR3 size: 12 residues. Germline CDR1 SQVTM, CDR2 ANQGSEA. Trimming shortened V by 6 bases and J by 3 bases, and 11 bases separated the two germline ends. The CDR3 DNA is TGCAGCGTGGAAAGACGGGACTATGGCTACACCTTC. Its protein is CSVERRDYGYTF.

J is TRBJ2-5 and V is TRBV29-1; possible D gene TRBD2, 6 bases. CDR3 size: 17 residues. Germline V CDR1 and CDR2: SQVTM, ANQGSEA. Trimming left V 0 bases short and J 0 bases short, with 17 bases between. DNA of the CDR3: TGCAGCGTTGAAGATGTTTGGGGGGAACTGTACCAAGAGACCCAGTACTTC. Translation: CSVEDVWGELYQETQYF.

The chain employs TRBV7-3 and TRBJ2-1; D might be TRBD1 (6 bases). The V gene lost 5 bases and the J gene lost 5 bases, with 19 bases spanning the gap. The CDR3 loop spans 16 amino acids. In germline, CDR1 is SGHTA, CDR2 FQGTGA. CDR3 region: CASSPLGAPIDNEQFF. The CDR3 region has the DNA TGTGCCAGCAGCCCTCTGGGGGCTCCCATAGACAATGAGCAGTTCTTC.

The V gene is TRBV19, the J gene TRBJ1-5; D gene uncertain. Germline CDR1 LNHDA, CDR2 SQIVND (reference sequence). V was clipped by 3 bases and J by 0 bases, with 6 bases between them. The CDR3 covers 14 residues. For the CDR3, the DNA is TGTGCCAGTAGTATCCGGTCTAGCAATCAGCCCCAGCATTTT. Translation: CASSIRSSNQPQHF.

The chain joins TRBV7-3 to TRBJ2-4; 10 bases fit TRBD2. After removal of 5 bases from V and 7 bases from J, the junction contained 5 bases not matched to a gene. The CDR3 extends over 14 amino acids. Germline CDR1 reads SGHTA; CDR2 reads FQGTGA. The chain's CDR3 is CASSVGLASNIQYF. The CDR3 coding sequence is TGTGCCAGCAGCGTGGGACTAGCGTCCAACATTCAGTACTTC.

The chain is built from TRBV13 and TRBJ2-7, with D possibly TRBD2 on 5 matching bases. The CDR3 has 15 residues. From germline, CDR1 is PRHDT and CDR2 FYEKMQ (reference sequence). V was cut by 5 bases and J by 2 bases, with 16 bases left in between. For the CDR3, the DNA is TGTGCCAGCAGCCCCTTCCGCACTAGTACCTACGAGCAGTACTTC. Amino acid sequence: CASSPFRTSTYEQYF.

The V and J genes are TRBV6-1 and TRBJ1-6, with a tentative D call TRBD1 (6 bases). Per the germline V gene, CDR1 is MNHNS and CDR2 is SASEGT. The CDR3 is made up of 15 amino acids. V was trimmed by 5 bases and J by 6 bases, leaving 14 bases between them. The CDR3, as DNA: TGTGCCAGCAGTAATCTGGGGGGGCTTAATTCACCCCTCCACTTT. Residues: CASSNLGGLNSPLHF.

The rearrangement uses TRBV18 and TRBJ2-1; 9 bases fit TRBD2. The CDR3 contains 15 residues. With 3 bases clipped from V and 5 bases from J, the junction kept 5 bases outside the gene matches. Per the germline V gene, CDR1 is KGHSH and CDR2 is LQKENI. The CDR3 nucleotides read TGTGCCAGCTCACCGCAGGCTAGCGGGAACAATGAGCAGTTCTTC. It translates to CASSPQASGNNEQFF.

V gene TRBV27 combines with J gene TRBJ1-5; 10 bases are a match to TRBD1. CDR1 is MNHEY and CDR2 is SMNVEV in the germline V gene (reference sequence). The CDR3 contains 18 residues. V shed 6 bases and J 1 base; nucleotides not matched to a gene: 12. CDR3 DNA sequence: TGTGCCAGCAGGCGATTTGGGACAGGGGAAGAAAGCAATCAGCCCCAGCATTTT. Its protein product is CASRRFGTGEESNQPQHF.

V usage is TRBV28 and J usage is TRBJ1-2; possible D gene TRBD1, 6 bases. With 5 bases removed from V and 6 bases from J, the gap between germline ends came to 13 bases. Germline-derived CDR1 and CDR2 are MDHEN and SYDVKM. This CDR3 has 13 amino acids. The CDR3 DNA reads as TGTGCCAGCAGTCTAACAGGGCCGGATGGCTACACCTTC. Translated: CASSLTGPDGYTF.

This chain uses TRBV14 with TRBJ1-3; D gene ambiguous. Germline V gene sequence: CDR1 SGHDN, CDR2 FVKESK. This CDR3 is built from 12 residues. Trimming stripped 6 bases from V and 2 bases from J, with 5 bases between. CDR3 amino acids: CASSVTGNTIYF. In nucleotides, the CDR3 is TGTGCCAGCAGTGTAACTGGAAACACCATATATTTT.

The V gene is TRBV7-9, the J gene TRBJ2-6; D possibly corresponds to TRBD1 (6 bases). Per germline, CDR1 SEHNR and CDR2 FQNEAQ (reference sequence). V lost 5 bases and J 2 bases, leaving 10 bases between the germline ends. The CDR3 runs 15 residues. The CDR3 loop is CASSPEGAGANVLTF. Here the CDR3 DNA reads TGTGCCAGCAGCCCCGAGGGGGCTGGGGCCAACGTCCTGACTTTC.

This rearrangement joins TRBV15 to TRBJ2-7, with 10 bases aligning to TRBD1. Germline V gene data show CDR1 as LNHNV and CDR2 as YYDKDF (reference sequence). V was pared by 0 bases and J by 3 bases, with 5 bases of the junction left unmatched. The CDR3 consists of 16 residues. For the CDR3, the DNA is TGTGCCACCAGCAGAGATCGGACAGGGGGGAGCTACGAGCAGTACTTC. This gives the protein CATSRDRTGGSYEQYF.

V usage is TRBV18 and J usage is TRBJ2-1; no definite D call. Germline lookup yields CDR1 KGHSH and CDR2 LQKENI. This CDR3 contains 11 residues. Trimming took off 2 bases at V and 8 bases at J, with 4 bases between the two ends. The CDR3 here is CASSPADEQFF. The DNA of the CDR3 is TGTGCCAGCTCACCAGCGGATGAGCAGTTCTTC.

The rearrangement joins TRBV6-5 to TRBJ1-5, with D maybe TRBD1 (5 bases). The CDR3 is made up of 14 amino acids. CDR1 is MNHEY and CDR2 is SVGAGI in the germline V gene. Trimming pared 6 bases from V and 10 bases from J, leaving 19 bases between. CDR3 sequence (DNA): TGTGCCAGCAGCCTAGGGGCCGACACTCCCCCCCAGCATTTT. It specifies CASSLGADTPPQHF.

The gene calls are TRBV5-1 and TRBJ1-1; 8 nucleotides agree with TRBD1. The CDR3 has 16 amino acids. Germline V lookup: CDR1 SGHRS, CDR2 YFSETQ. Trimming removed 3 bases from V and 3 bases from J; junction bases left unmatched: 10. The CDR3, as DNA: TGCGCCAGCAGCTACTGGGACAGGCCCGCCGACACTGAAGCTTTCTTT. Translated: CASSYWDRPADTEAFF.